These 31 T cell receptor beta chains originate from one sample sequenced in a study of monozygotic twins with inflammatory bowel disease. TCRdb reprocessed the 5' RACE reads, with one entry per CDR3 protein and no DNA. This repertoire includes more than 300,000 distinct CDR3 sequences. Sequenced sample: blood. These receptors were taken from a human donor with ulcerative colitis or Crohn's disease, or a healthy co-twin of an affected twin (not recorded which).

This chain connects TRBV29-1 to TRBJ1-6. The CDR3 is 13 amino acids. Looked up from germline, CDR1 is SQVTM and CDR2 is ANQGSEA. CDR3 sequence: CSARSSYNSPLHF.

The CDR3: CASSDPRAYSNQPQHF. The rearrangement joins TRBV2 to TRBJ1-5; TCRdb selects TRBD1, and the lack of DNA leaves this call unchecked. The CDR3 is 16 residues long. Germline V gives CDR1 SNHLY, CDR2 FYNNEI.

CDR3 sequence: CATSEPVTNEQFF. The chain carries TRBV24-1 and TRBJ2-1. The CDR3 has 13 residues. The V gene's germline CDR1 is KGHDR and CDR2 SFDVKD.

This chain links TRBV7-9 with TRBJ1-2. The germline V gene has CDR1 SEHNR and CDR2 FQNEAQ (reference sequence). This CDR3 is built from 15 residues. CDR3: CASSLAETLAYGYTF.

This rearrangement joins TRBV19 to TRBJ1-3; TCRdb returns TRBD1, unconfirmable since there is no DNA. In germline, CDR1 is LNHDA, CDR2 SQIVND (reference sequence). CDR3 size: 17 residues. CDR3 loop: CASSIRGRGSSGNTIYF. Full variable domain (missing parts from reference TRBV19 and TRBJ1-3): DGGITQSPKYLFRKEGQNVTLSCEQNLNHDAMYWYRQDPGQGLRLIYYSQIVNDFQKGDIAEGYSVSREKKESFPLTVTSAQKNPTAFYLCASSIRGRGSSGNTIYFGEGSWLTVV.

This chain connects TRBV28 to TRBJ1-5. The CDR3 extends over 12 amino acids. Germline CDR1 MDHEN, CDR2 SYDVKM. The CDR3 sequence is CASSLSYQPQHF.

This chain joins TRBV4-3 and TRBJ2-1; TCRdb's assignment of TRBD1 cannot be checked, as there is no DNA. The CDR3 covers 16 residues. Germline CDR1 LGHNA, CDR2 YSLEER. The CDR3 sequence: CASSQDLGTGLNEQFF.

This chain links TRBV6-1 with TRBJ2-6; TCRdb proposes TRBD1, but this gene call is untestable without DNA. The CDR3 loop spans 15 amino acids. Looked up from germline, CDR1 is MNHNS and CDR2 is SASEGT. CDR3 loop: CASSEVGAGANVLTF.

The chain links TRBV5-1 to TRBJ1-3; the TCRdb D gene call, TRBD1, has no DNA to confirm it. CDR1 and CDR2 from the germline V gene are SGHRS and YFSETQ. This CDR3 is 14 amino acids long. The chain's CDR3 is CASSLSQDGNTIYF.

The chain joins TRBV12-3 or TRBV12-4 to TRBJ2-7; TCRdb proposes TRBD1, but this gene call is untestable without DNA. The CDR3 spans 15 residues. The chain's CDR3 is CASSLVVGQGYEQYF.

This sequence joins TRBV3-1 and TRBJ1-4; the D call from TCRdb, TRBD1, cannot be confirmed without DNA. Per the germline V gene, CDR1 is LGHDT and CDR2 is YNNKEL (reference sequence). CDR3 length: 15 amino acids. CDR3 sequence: CASSQDGGIGEKLFF.

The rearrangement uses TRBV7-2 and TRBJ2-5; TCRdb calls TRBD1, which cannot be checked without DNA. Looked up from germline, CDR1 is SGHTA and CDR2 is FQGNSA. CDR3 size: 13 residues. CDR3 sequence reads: CASETGGQETQYF.

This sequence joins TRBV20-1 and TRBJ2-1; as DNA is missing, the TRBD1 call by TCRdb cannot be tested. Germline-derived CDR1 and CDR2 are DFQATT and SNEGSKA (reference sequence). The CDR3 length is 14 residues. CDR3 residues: CSASLRQIYNEQFF.

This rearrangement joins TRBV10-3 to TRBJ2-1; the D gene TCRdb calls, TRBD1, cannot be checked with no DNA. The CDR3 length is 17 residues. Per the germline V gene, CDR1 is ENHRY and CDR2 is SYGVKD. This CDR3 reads CAISESGTASFPNEQFF.

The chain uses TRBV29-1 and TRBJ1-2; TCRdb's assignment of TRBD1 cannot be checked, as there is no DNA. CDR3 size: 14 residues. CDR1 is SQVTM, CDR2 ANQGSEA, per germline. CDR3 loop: CSVESGTGLSGYTF.

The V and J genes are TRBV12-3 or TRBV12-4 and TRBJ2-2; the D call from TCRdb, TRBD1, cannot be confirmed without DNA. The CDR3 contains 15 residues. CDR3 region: CASTLIGGNTGELFF.

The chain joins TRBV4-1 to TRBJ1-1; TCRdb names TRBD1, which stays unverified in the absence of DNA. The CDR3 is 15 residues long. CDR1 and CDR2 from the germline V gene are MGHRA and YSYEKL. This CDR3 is CASSQGGQMNTEAFF.

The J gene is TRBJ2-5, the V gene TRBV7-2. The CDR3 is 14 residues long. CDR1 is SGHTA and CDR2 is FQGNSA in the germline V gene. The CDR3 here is CATSLRRYQETQYF. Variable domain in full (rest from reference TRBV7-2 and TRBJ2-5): GAGVSQSPSNKVTEKGKDVELRCDPISGHTALYWYRQSLGQGLEFLIYFQGNSAPDKSGLPSDRFSAERTGGSVSTLTIQRTQQEDSAVYLCATSLRRYQETQYFGPGTRLLVL.

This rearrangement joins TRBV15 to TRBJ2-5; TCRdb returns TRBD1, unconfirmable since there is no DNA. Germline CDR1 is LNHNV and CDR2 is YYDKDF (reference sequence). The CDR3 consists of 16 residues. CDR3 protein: CATRRHRGEIQETQYF. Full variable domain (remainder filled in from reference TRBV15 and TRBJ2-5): DAMVIQNPRYQVTQFGKPVTLSCSQTLNHNVMYWYQQKSSQAPKLLFHYYDKDFNNEADTPDNFQSRRPNTSFCFLDIRSPGLGDTAMYLCATRRHRGEIQETQYFGPGTRLLVL.

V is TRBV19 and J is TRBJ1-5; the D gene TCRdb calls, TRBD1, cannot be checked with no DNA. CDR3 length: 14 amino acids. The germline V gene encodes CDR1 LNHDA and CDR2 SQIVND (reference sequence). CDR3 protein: CASSIRGPNQPQHF.

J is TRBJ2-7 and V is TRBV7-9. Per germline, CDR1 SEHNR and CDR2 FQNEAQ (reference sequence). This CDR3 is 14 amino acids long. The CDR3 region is CASSIGPSYERQYF.

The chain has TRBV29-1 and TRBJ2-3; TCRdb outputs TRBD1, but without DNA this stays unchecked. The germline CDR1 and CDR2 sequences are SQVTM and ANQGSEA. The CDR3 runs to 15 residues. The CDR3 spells CSVERGLFLTDTQYF.

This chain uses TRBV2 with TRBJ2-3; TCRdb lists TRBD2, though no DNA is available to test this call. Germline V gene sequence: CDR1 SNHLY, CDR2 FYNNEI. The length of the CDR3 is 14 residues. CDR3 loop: CASSFGRKTDTQYF.

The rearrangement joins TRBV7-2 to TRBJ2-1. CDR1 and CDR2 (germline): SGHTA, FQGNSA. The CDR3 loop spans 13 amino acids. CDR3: CASTPRLYNEQFF.

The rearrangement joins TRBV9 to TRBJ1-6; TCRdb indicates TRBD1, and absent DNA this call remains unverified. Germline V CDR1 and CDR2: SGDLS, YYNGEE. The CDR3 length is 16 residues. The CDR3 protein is CASSPGWGQGNSPLHF.

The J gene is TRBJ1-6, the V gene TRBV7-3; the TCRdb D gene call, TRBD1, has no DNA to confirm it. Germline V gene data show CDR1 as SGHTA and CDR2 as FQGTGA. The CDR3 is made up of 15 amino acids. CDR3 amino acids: CASSFSGPGHSPPHF.

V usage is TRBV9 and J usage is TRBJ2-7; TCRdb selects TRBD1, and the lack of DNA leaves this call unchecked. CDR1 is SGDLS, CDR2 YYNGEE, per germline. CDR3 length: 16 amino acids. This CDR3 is CASSASRDSYSYEQYF.

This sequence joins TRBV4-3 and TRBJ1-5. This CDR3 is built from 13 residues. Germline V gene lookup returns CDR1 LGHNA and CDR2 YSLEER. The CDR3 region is CASSQAYNQPQHF.

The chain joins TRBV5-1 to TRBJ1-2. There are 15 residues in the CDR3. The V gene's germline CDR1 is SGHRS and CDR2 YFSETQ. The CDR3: CASSLAGANNYGYTF.

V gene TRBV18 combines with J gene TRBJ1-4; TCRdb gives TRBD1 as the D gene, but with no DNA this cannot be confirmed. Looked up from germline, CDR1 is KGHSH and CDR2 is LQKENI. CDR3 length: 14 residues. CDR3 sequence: CASSPTGGNEKLFF. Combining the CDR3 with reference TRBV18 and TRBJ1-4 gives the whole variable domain NAGVMQNPRHLVRRRGQEARLRCSPMKGHSHVYWYRQLPEEGLKFMVYLQKENIIDESGMPKERFSAEFPKEGPSILRIQQVVRGDSAAYFCASSPTGGNEKLFFGSGTQLSVL.

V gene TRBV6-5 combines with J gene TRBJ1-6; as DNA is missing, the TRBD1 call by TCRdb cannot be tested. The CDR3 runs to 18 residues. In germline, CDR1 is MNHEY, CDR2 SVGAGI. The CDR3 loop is CASSLSGSQGIFYSPLHF.